This T cell receptor beta chain was captured by sequencing in a study of blood T cell repertoires in COVID-19. Looking at the study overall: The analysed material was cDNA or gDNA that came from T cells, B-cell-depleted T cells, or PBMCs.

V lost 3 bases to trimming and J lost 4 bases; unmatched junction nucleotides: 12. The CDR3 is made up of 17 amino acids. Germline V gives CDR1 LNHNV, CDR2 YYDKDF (reference sequence). Measured with immunoSEQ multiplex PCR; TCRdb has only the in-frame clones, and not every one. The repertoire consists of tens of thousands of clones, with roughly nine tenths occurring once and the leading ten covering around 9%. Sequencing was done on a sample of peripheral blood. The chain employs TRBV15 and TRBJ2-7, with 10 bases lining up with TRBD1. This receptor was taken from a human donor in a cohort sampled during active COVID-19. The CDR3 loop is CATSRSVSGTGAYEQYF. DNA of the CDR3: TGTGCCACCAGCAGGAGCGTCTCCGGGACAGGGGCATACGAGCAGTACTTC.